This is a list of T cell receptor beta chains from one sample in a study of blood T cell repertoires in COVID-19. Repertoires were generated with immunoSEQ multiplex PCR, while TCRdb's copy carries only in-frame clones and drops some. Counted here are a few hundred thousand clones, 65% to 90% occurring once; the ten biggest clones make up 3.5% to 4%. What was sequenced was PBMCs or T cells enriched from blood (not recorded which). These receptors came from a woman aged 40 to 50 with acute COVID-19. Both conserved end residues are part of each CDR3. Each record gives: J gene, D gene, clone size, V gene, CDR3 DNA, CDR3 protein. The D gene is left open where the match is weak. Size is omitted from some rows. Given values are once, few, many or a class for expanded clones.

>TRBJ1-5|TRBD1|many|TRBV6-2/TRBV6-3
TGTGCCAGCAGTGACAGGGTGGTTTCGGGCAATCAGCCCCAGCATTTT
CASSDRVVSGNQPQHF
>TRBJ2-7|TRBD2|-|TRBV6-5
TGTGCCAGCAGTTTAACAGCGGGAGGGCCTAGGGAGCAGTACTTC
CASSLTAGGPREQYF
>TRBJ2-3|TRBD2|-|TRBV19
TGTGCCAGTAGTATAGAGGGACTAGCGGGCACAGATACGCAGTATTTT
CASSIEGLAGTDTQYF
>TRBJ2-1|TRBD1|-|TRBV19
TGTGCCAGTAGGGAGTGGGACAGGGGTAATTCTGAGCAGTTCTTC
CASREWDRGNSEQFF
>TRBJ2-7|TRBD2|-|TRBV7-2
TGTGCCAGCAGCCCCCGGACTAGCAGGTACGAGCAGTACTTC
CASSPRTSRYEQYF
>TRBJ2-1|TRBD2|-|TRBV19
TGTGCCAGTAGTCCGATAGCGGGAGGGAAATATGAGCAGTTCTTC
CASSPIAGGKYEQFF
>TRBJ2-1|-|-|TRBV5-1
TGCGCCAGCAGCTTGGGGGTGCGGGATGAGCAGTTCTTC
CASSLGVRDEQFF
>TRBJ2-7|-|once|TRBV11-3
TGTGCCAGCAGCTTTGCCAGGGCCTACGAGCAGTACTTC
CASSFARAYEQYF
>TRBJ2-1|TRBD2|-|TRBV28
TGTGCCAGCAGTTTAGCGGGAGGGGGAATGGGGGAGCAGTTCTTC
CASSLAGGGMGEQFF
>TRBJ2-5|TRBD2|once|TRBV29-1
TGCAGCGTTGAATTTGCGGGGGGAAGCCAAGAGACCCAGTACTTC
CSVEFAGGSQETQYF